This passage covers 13 T cell receptor beta chains from one sample sequenced in a study of blood T cells in healthy people across ages. Alongside a J-beta primer mix, a sample-barcoded 5' primer served in a second PCR lasting 7 to 11 cycles. TCRdb reprocessed the 5' RACE reads with MiXCR, giving one entry per CDR3 protein. Of roughly 790,000 distinct CDR3 sequences in the sample, about 40% were seen once. The sample consisted of blood. The receptors derive from a woman between 55 and 75 years old in good health.

This clonotype has only a few counts. The J gene is TRBJ2-7, the V gene TRBV5-1; 7 bases are shared with TRBD1. Per germline, CDR1 SGHRS and CDR2 YFSETQ. The ends lost 3 bases at V and 4 bases at J; junction bases unmatched: 16. The CDR3 is made up of 17 amino acids. CDR3 sequence: CASSSTPGTEGVYEQYF. DNA of the CDR3: TGCGCCAGCAGCTCGACCCCTGGGACAGAAGGAGTGTACGAGCAGTACTTC.

There are a few counts of this clonotype. The rearrangement uses TRBV7-2 and TRBJ2-3, with TRBD2 as a possible D gene (5 bases). V was trimmed by 0 bases and J by 1 base, leaving 11 bases between them. CDR1 and CDR2 from the germline V gene are SGHTA and FQGNSA. CDR3 length: 16 amino acids. CDR3 region: CASSLAPLGGTDTQYF. The DNA of the CDR3 is TGTGCCAGCAGCTTAGCCCCACTAGGAGGCACAGATACGCAGTATTTT.

This clonotype was counted between two and nine times. V gene TRBV27 combines with J gene TRBJ1-6; 7 nucleotides match TRBD1. The CDR3 spans 15 residues. The V gene end was trimmed by 6 bases and the J gene end by 7 bases; junction bases not matched to a gene: 9. Germline V gives CDR1 MNHEY, CDR2 SMNVEV (reference sequence). The CDR3 protein is CASRDAGQSNSPLHF. DNA for the CDR3: TGTGCCAGCAGGGACGCGGGACAGTCGAATTCACCCCTCCACTTT.

The chain links TRBV27 to TRBJ1-1, with 10 bases lining up with TRBD1. CDR3 length: 17 residues. The junction had 9 bases not matched to a gene; V was cut back by 5 bases and J by 0 bases. The germline gives CDR1 MNHEY, CDR2 SMNVEV (reference sequence). The CDR3 DNA is TGTGCCAGCAGTCGACCCCTCGGGACAGGGGTGAACACTGAAGCTTTCTTT. Protein product: CASSRPLGTGVNTEAFF.

There are a few counts of this clonotype. The chain links TRBV12-5 to TRBJ2-7; TRBD1 matches at 7 bases. Trimming at V came to 9 bases and at J to 7 bases, leaving 21 bases not matched to a gene. CDR3 length equals 16 residues. In germline, CDR1 is LGHNT, CDR2 FRNRAP. The CDR3 reads CASRLPGTEVYNEQYF. CDR3 sequence (DNA): TGTGCTAGCCGCCTTCCCGGGACAGAAGTATACAATGAGCAGTACTTC.

This chain uses TRBV11-2 with TRBJ2-5; possibly TRBD2 for D (6 bases). Germline V gene data show CDR1 as SGHAT and CDR2 as FQNNGV. The CDR3 totals 15 residues. V dropped 5 bases and J dropped 1 base, with 14 bases sitting between them. Written as DNA, the CDR3 is TGTGCCAGCAGCCCCCGAACGGGAGTCCAAGAGACCCAGTACTTC. Its translation is CASSPRTGVQETQYF.

The chain recombines TRBV18 with TRBJ1-2; unclear D gene. Germline CDR1 and CDR2: KGHSH and LQKENI. The CDR3 consists of 13 residues. V was clipped by 0 bases and J by 10 bases, with 12 bases between them. The CDR3 loop is CASSPPGMGIYTF. CDR3 DNA sequence: TGTGCCAGCTCACCACCGGGGATGGGGATCTACACCTTC.

V gene TRBV24-1 combines with J gene TRBJ1-6; D unresolved. Germline values: CDR1 KGHDR, CDR2 SFDVKD. The CDR3 spans 12 residues. Trimming removed 8 bases at V and 6 bases at J, with 7 bases between. The DNA of the CDR3 is TGTGCCACCATATATCCTAATTCACCCCTCCACTTT. This gives the protein CATIYPNSPLHF.

This rearrangement joins TRBV7-3 to TRBJ1-2; 8 bases are shared with TRBD1. V gave up 1 base and J gave up 6 bases; unmatched junction bases: 7. This CDR3 spans 15 amino acids. CDR1 and CDR2 (germline): SGHTA, FQGTGA. The CDR3 region is CASSLISGQGDGYTF. The CDR3 DNA follows: TGTGCCAGCAGCTTAATCTCCGGACAGGGAGATGGCTACACCTTC.

The chain combines TRBV10-3 with TRBJ2-3, with D perhaps TRBD1 or TRBD2 (5 bases each). Deletions cut 9 bases from V and 2 bases from J, with 12 bases between. This CDR3 has 13 amino acids. Germline CDR1 is ENHRY and CDR2 is SYGVKD. The CDR3 region is CAIAMGDTDTQYF. DNA for the CDR3: TGTGCCATTGCAATGGGGGACACAGATACGCAGTATTTT.

This clonotype was picked up one time. The rearrangement links TRBV7-2 to TRBJ1-5; no clear D. This CDR3 contains 15 residues. The V and J ends lost 3 bases and 3 bases respectively, with 12 bases between them. Germline V gives CDR1 SGHTA, CDR2 FQGNSA. The CDR3 protein is CASSFSSLINQPQHF. The CDR3 nucleotides are TGTGCCAGCAGCTTCTCATCACTGATCAATCAGCCCCAGCATTTT.

This clonotype was counted between two and nine times. The chain links TRBV7-8 to TRBJ2-1; 11 positions match TRBD1. This CDR3 contains 17 residues. In germline, CDR1 is SGHVS, CDR2 FQNEAQ. The V gene end was trimmed by 6 bases and the J gene end by 0 bases; junction bases not matched to a gene: 7. The CDR3: CASRDAGQGASYNEQFF. In nucleotides, the CDR3 is TGTGCCAGCAGAGACGCCGGACAGGGGGCCTCCTACAATGAGCAGTTCTTC.

J is TRBJ1-1 and V is TRBV5-6, with 9 bases aligning to TRBD1. The CDR3 contains 14 residues. The ends lost 4 bases at V and 7 bases at J; junction bases unmatched: 8. Germline CDR1 SGHDT, CDR2 YYEEEE. CDR3 nucleotides: TGTGCCAGCAGCCCAGGGACAGGGTTTGGTGAAGCTTTCTTT. Its translation is CASSPGTGFGEAFF.